This TCR beta chain was sequenced in a study of control samples from healthy donors and cancer patients. The V gene's germline CDR1 is SEHNR and CDR2 FQNEAQ (reference sequence). CDR3 length: 15 residues. V lost 4 bases and J lost 4; bases outside the gene matches: 6. The protocol was immunoSEQ multiplex PCR, while the TCRdb copy is restricted to in-frame clones and leaves out a portion. The sample shows about 120,000 clones, about 91% of them seen only once. The sequencing input was blood. The chain is built from TRBV7-9 and TRBJ1-4; the match to TRBD1 covers 7 bases. The source of this sequence is a man aged 40-55 years in good health. This chain's CDR3 is CASSSGQYFNEKLFF. The CDR3 nucleotides are TGTGCCAGCAGCTCGGGACAGTACTTTAATGAAAAACTGTTTTTT.